The present TCR beta chain was sequenced within a study of blood T cell repertoires in COVID-19. The assay was immunoSEQ multiplex PCR, and TCRdb's table has in-frame clones only and misses some. The sample shows roughly 160,000 clones, around 90% of them seen only once. J was trimmed by 0 bases and V by 5 bases; bases with no gene match: 4. Looked up from germline, CDR1 is SEHNR and CDR2 is FQNEAQ (reference sequence). The CDR3 totals 16 residues. This clonotype was sampled from an elderly woman with COVID-19, enrolled during active disease. The V and J genes are TRBV7-9 and TRBJ2-7; 13 bases match TRBD2. Sequenced: peripheral blood. In nucleotides, the CDR3 is TGTGCCAGCAGCCGAGGACTAGCGGGAGACTCCTACGAGCAGTACTTC. It yields the protein CASSRGLAGDSYEQYF.